The table lists the clone carrying this TCR beta chain with many counts. The antigen is not known. The sample belongs to a study of T cells after posttransplantation cyclophosphamide. The study's findings and limits: Skin or GI-infiltrating T cells shared few TRB sequences with blood.

Trimming removed 0 bases from V and 8 bases from J, with 20 bases in between. From germline, CDR1 is SGHDT and CDR2 YYEEEE. CDR3 length: 16 residues. TCRdb's table, derived via immunoSEQ multiplex PCR, lists solely in-frame clones and lacks some. This sample comprises tens of thousands of clones, none seen once only. The TCR sequence derives from a man in his forties in good health, CMV-negative, and a related stem cell transplant donor. What was sequenced was PBMCs. This rearrangement joins TRBV5-6 to TRBJ1-2; D unresolved. For the CDR3, the DNA is TGTGCCAGCAGCTTGGCCATTGGCAGTTCCAGAGGGGGCTACACCTTC. As protein: CASSLAIGSSRGGYTF.